This record covers a single T cell receptor (beta chain). The target of this receptor is not known. Base qualities are not provided; no much larger clone lies one nucleotide away. The data stem from a study of glioma-infiltrating T cells (dated by TCRdb to 2015 to 2016). A note on the overall study: The low-grade gliomas were WHO grade II oligodendrogliomas or astrocytomas, while the glioblastomas were WHO grade IV tumors sampled at initial diagnosis rather than at recurrent diagnosis. Three low-grade glioma patients, about 8 primary glioblastoma patients, and three non-glioma patients who contributed non-neoplastic brain tissue made up the paired cohort. Glioma tissue, non-neoplastic brain tissue and matched peripheral blood mononuclear cells were used as sources from which TCR alpha- and beta-chain repertoires were sequenced. The sequencing target for blood libraries was about 4.5- to 11-fold coverage of 950,000 to 1,000,000 peripheral T cells. Glioma patients received dexamethasone for six or fewer days before surgery. To measure how far tissue and blood T-cell populations diverged, each tissue-infiltrating repertoire was compared against the peripheral blood repertoire of the same patient.

Immediately after resection, surgical brain or tumor specimens were cryofrozen in liquid nitrogen, and peripheral blood cells were collected at the same time. From a lookup of the germline V gene, CDR1 and CDR2 are KGHSH and LQKENI. The CDR3 runs 14 amino acids, cysteine and phenylalanine included. Of the read, only the CDR3 DNA is kept; its 42 bases are in frame from base 1. V is shortened by 6 bases, J by 6 bases, and the region joining them spans 18 bases. The paper's findings and limits, for the study overall: Group comparisons were based on small numbers of patients: three non-neoplastic, three low-grade glioma and eight glioblastoma patients. Very few CDR3 sequences were found to be shared between tissue and blood, and this scarcity was attributed to high CDR3 diversity and limited sampling. Patients with low tissue-blood divergence were marked by a signature set of shared blood CDR3 motifs, and this signature set was depleted in highly divergent patients. In non-neoplastic patients, VJ-independent divergence between tissue and blood fell below expectation, whereas in all gliomas, and especially in low-grade gliomas, the divergence rose above expectation.

The iRepertoire nested amplicon-rescue multiplex PCR (arm-PCR) platform was used to amplify TCR alpha and beta CDR3 regions from RNA. For one-step reverse transcription and amplification, roughly 90-400 ng of tissue mRNA or PBMC total RNA was used as input. Following bead purification, Illumina adapters were added by a secondary multiplex PCR, and the libraries were gel-purified between 200 and 400 bp. The libraries contained internal 6-nucleotide barcodes that were used for demultiplexing. Libraries were sequenced on an Illumina MiSeq with 2x220 or 2x250 nucleotide paired-end reads. Processing in the source paper ran as follows. Paired reads were merged using FLASH 1.2.11 and aligned with BWA-MEM to the GRCh37 human genome, and TRA and TRB reads were then extracted. V and J assignment used an IMGT-derived reference of cassette sequences and CDR3 motifs that included pseudogenes. Reads were translated in three frames, and productive CDR3s were defined by a C…FGXG motif without stop codons. A clonotype was defined as a unique combination of a V-J cassette pair and a CDR3 amino acid sequence. Filtering of reads was based on Hamming distance, with the threshold set by the sequence error rate of each sample in mapped regions. TCRdb's own reprocessing of the public reads used fastp at Q25 and MiXCR and kept productive beta chains. Identical CDR3 protein sequences are pooled into one entry, listed with their most common genes and DNA. In this record, the V and J calls reflect TCRdb's handling and not the investigators' own analysis. This sample holds about 380,000 distinct CDR3 sequences; about 40% were observed only once. The ten largest make up around 11% of the sample.

The chain is made from TRBV18 and TRBJ2-7; the D element might be TRBD1 or TRBD2, as each aligns at 6 bases. Sequencing was carried out using glioma tissue, nonneoplastic brain tissue, or PBMCs (not recorded which). This TCR came from a human donor with low-grade glioma or glioblastoma, undergoing nonglioma brain surgery, or in good health (not recorded which). The CDR3 region: CASSFEKGGSEQYF. In nucleotide form, the sequence is TGTGCCAGCTCCTTTGAGAAGGGGGGAAGCGAGCAGTACTTC.